This T cell receptor (beta chain) was captured by sequencing in a study of T cell repertoires in aging, cancer and after chemotherapy. TCR beta rearrangements were amplified from peripheral blood genomic DNA. The CDR3 spans 14 residues. TRB rearrangements spanning V, D and J were amplified using mixed TRB-A/B primers. TCRdb recomputed calls from the multiplex PCR reads with MiXCR, one row per CDR3 protein. The repertoire consists of fewer than 2,000 distinct CDR3 sequences, with around 24% occurring once and the leading ten covering approximately 18%. The chain links TRBV21-1 to TRBJ1-2. TRBV21-1 is a pseudogene. The clonotype comes from a human donor with a solid tumor. The sequencing input was blood. This CDR3 reads CASSKSQREAGYTF. The CDR3 nucleotides are TGTGCCAGCAGCAAAAGTCAGAGAGAGGCTGGCTACACCTTC.